Listed here are 3 T cell receptor beta chains from one sample, sequenced in a study of radiation and T cells in renal cell carcinoma. TCRdb keeps only in-frame clones here, not all; method: immunoSEQ multiplex PCR. The table shows roughly 20,000 clones, with less than 65% occurring only once. Treatment given: 15 Gy SBRT to primary tumor, nephrectomy 4 weeks later. The sample consisted of tumor tissue, taken from a patient whose treatment included radiotherapy and nephrectomy. These receptors were taken from a woman between 70 and 85 years old with renal cell carcinoma.

The chain carries TRBV5-6 and TRBJ1-1; 7 bases are shared with TRBD1. Per germline, CDR1 SGHDT and CDR2 YYEEEE. The CDR3 spans 15 residues. V trimming: 4 bases; J trimming: 0 bases; junction bases outside the gene matches: 6. The CDR3 region is CASSGTDFMNTEAFF. DNA for the CDR3: TGTGCCAGCAGCGGGACAGACTTCATGAACACTGAAGCTTTCTTT.

The chain couples TRBV14 to TRBJ2-5; perhaps D is TRBD1 or TRBD2 (5 bases each). The ends were cut back, 3 bases at V and 8 bases at J, with 16 bases in the middle. This CDR3 is built from 14 residues. Germline V gene sequence: CDR1 SGHDN, CDR2 FVKESK. CDR3 loop: CASSQGLGTNTQYF. Written as DNA, the CDR3 is TGTGCCAGCAGCCAGGGTCTGGGGACGAATACCCAGTACTTC.

This chain connects TRBV30 to TRBJ1-6; D possibly corresponds to TRBD1 (6 bases). The CDR3 contains 15 residues. Trimming removed 2 bases at V and 4 bases at J, with 12 bases between. Germline V lookup: CDR1 GTSNPN, CDR2 SVGIG (reference sequence). The CDR3 DNA sequence: TGTGCCTGGAGTCCTTTAGGACAGTATAATTCACCCCTCCACTTT. It codes for CAWSPLGQYNSPLHF.